Below, 22 T cell receptor beta chains from the same sample are listed, as sequenced in a study of T cells after yellow fever vaccination (dated by TCRdb to about 2019). The treatment or condition label here, explained by the study, means: live attenuated yellow fever vaccine strain. Library creation used 5' RACE. This sample was sequenced with an Illumina NovaSeq 6000. Clones were called with MiXCR by TCRdb after fastp trimmed the public reads at Q25, and only in-frame beta chains were retained. Duplicate CDR3 protein sequences are folded into a single record with the most common DNA and genes. The sample table contains roughly 330,000 distinct CDR3 sequences; only one count was recorded for 3% to 4.5% of them. 24% of the sample goes to the ten largest clones. This specimen consisted of PBMCs, obtained 5 days after the yellow fever booster vaccination. The receptors originated from a man in his late teens or twenties who received the YFV17D yellow fever vaccine.

This clonotype was observed a handful of times. The CDR3 reads CASSRDGGPDTQYF. In nucleotides, the CDR3 is TGTGCCAGCAGCCGGGACGGGGGTCCAGATACGCAGTATTTT. The chain links TRBV3-1 to TRBJ2-3, with D perhaps matching TRBD2 (6 bases). The CDR3 sequence is 14 residues long. From germline, CDR1 is LGHDT and CDR2 YNNKEL (reference sequence). Deletions cut 4 bases from V and 4 bases from J, with 12 bases between.

This clonotype came up many times. This chain connects TRBV7-2 to TRBJ2-5; 9 positions agree with TRBD2. CDR3 size: 16 residues. V was clipped by 2 bases and J by 3 bases; unmatched bases: 7. Germline lookup yields CDR1 SGHTA and CDR2 FQGNSA. The CDR3 here is CASSLLASGNKETQYF. As DNA, the CDR3 is TGTGCCAGCAGCTTATTGGCTAGCGGGAATAAAGAGACCCAGTACTTC.

This clonotype has at least ten counts. The chain combines TRBV28 with TRBJ1-2; the D gene is possibly TRBD1 (5 bases). CDR1 is MDHEN and CDR2 is SYDVKM in the germline V gene. CDR3 length: 14 amino acids. Between the trimmed V and J ends, which lost 3 bases and 5 bases, there was a span of 13 bases. CDR3 loop: CASSLPGRWYGYTF. For the CDR3, the DNA is TGTGCCAGCAGTTTGCCAGGGAGATGGTATGGCTACACCTTC.

This clonotype was detected only a few times. The chain combines TRBV12-3 or TRBV12-4 with TRBJ1-5; D ambiguous. V gave up 7 bases and J gave up 2 bases, with 12 bases separating them. CDR3 size: 14 residues. The CDR3 sequence: CASTLRAGNQPQHF. The CDR3 bases are TGTGCCAGCACCTTGCGGGCGGGCAATCAGCCCCAGCATTTT.

This clonotype has ten or more counts. This rearrangement joins TRBV6-2 or TRBV6-3 to TRBJ2-3; 10 bases are a match to TRBD1. The CDR3 runs to 15 residues. V dropped 4 bases and J dropped 6; count of bases not matched to a gene: 7. CDR1 and CDR2 from the germline V gene are MNHEY and SVGEGT. As DNA, the CDR3 is TGTGCCAGCAGTTTCCAGGACAGGGGGATGGATACGCAGTATTTT. Translation: CASSFQDRGMDTQYF.

The chain carries TRBV7-2 and TRBJ2-7; D is perhaps TRBD1 (7 bases). CDR3 size: 15 residues. Per the germline V gene, CDR1 is SGHTA and CDR2 is FQGNSA. V lost 4 bases to trimming and J lost 6 bases, with 19 bases between them. For the CDR3, the DNA is TGTGCCAGCAGCTCTAACTGGTCAGGGGGGCGCGAGCAGTACTTC. This sequence encodes CASSSNWSGGREQYF.

This clonotype was seen at least ten times. This CDR3 reads CASSLSGTGGYEQYF. The CDR3 region has the DNA TGTGCCAGCAGCTTATCCGGGACAGGGGGCTACGAGCAGTACTTC. The chain uses TRBV7-2 and TRBJ2-7, with TRBD1 matching over 11 bases. V lost 2 bases to trimming and J lost 3 bases; unmatched junction nucleotides: 3. Germline V CDR1 and CDR2: SGHTA, FQGNSA. The CDR3 totals 15 residues.

This clonotype was picked up a small number of times. This chain uses TRBV12-3 or TRBV12-4 with TRBJ1-2, with D perhaps matching TRBD1 (5 bases). Trimming pared 7 bases from V and 6 bases from J, leaving 24 bases between. The CDR3 is 16 residues long. The CDR3 DNA sequence: TGTGCCAGCAACCCGGCGAGGTACAGGAAACGGAATGGCTACACCTTC. Amino acid sequence: CASNPARYRKRNGYTF.

This clonotype was recorded a few times. The chain recombines TRBV12-3 or TRBV12-4 with TRBJ2-2; 8 bases map to TRBD1. With V trimmed by 5 bases and J by 1 base, 9 bases remained unmatched. This CDR3 region has 17 residues. CDR3 region: CASSLEVTGGNTGELFF. The CDR3 coding sequence is TGTGCCAGCAGTCTCGAAGTAACAGGGGGGAACACCGGGGAGCTGTTTTTT.

There are a few counts of this clonotype. This chain uses TRBV10-3 with TRBJ2-7; 8 nucleotides line up with TRBD1. The length of the CDR3 is 12 residues. Germline V gene lookup returns CDR1 ENHRY and CDR2 SYGVKD. Trimming at V came to 8 bases and at J to 8 bases, leaving 8 bases not matched to a gene. Here the CDR3 reads CAIGSRGRKQYV. CDR3 DNA: TGTGCCATCGGGTCCAGGGGGCGAAAGCAGTACGTC.

This clonotype was seen more than once but under ten times. The gene calls are TRBV5-1 and TRBJ2-6; a weak D match, TRBD1 (6 bases). The germline V gene has CDR1 SGHRS and CDR2 YFSETQ. V was cut by 4 bases and J by 0 bases, with 11 bases left in between. The CDR3 runs 16 residues. The DNA for the CDR3 is TGCGCCAGCAGCCTTGGACAGATCTCTGGGGCCAACGTCCTGACTTTC. This encodes CASSLGQISGANVLTF.

The chain recombines TRBV5-1 with TRBJ2-5; the D gene is possibly TRBD2 (5 bases). The CDR3 has 14 residues. Germline CDR1 is SGHRS and CDR2 is YFSETQ. Trimming cost V 1 base and J 1 base, with 8 bases left between them. The CDR3 nucleotides are TGCGCCAGCAGCTTGCGGCTAGCCCAAGAGACCCAGTACTTC. It yields the protein CASSLRLAQETQYF.

In this sample, this clonotype turned up a few times. The V call is TRBV7-9, the J call TRBJ1-1; D not certain. CDR1 and CDR2 (germline): SEHNR, FQNEAQ (reference sequence). With 6 bases removed from V and 0 bases from J, the gap between germline ends came to 5 bases. The CDR3 has 12 residues. As DNA, the CDR3 is TGTGCCAGCAGACACATGAACACTGAAGCTTTCTTT. Residues: CASRHMNTEAFF.

This rearrangement joins TRBV6-5 to TRBJ2-5; no clear D gene. This CDR3 spans 13 amino acids. Germline loops: CDR1 MNHEY, CDR2 SVGAGI. The germline V and J ends were trimmed by 2 bases and 5 bases, with 9 bases remaining between them. The CDR3 reads CASSYVRTETQYF. In DNA, the CDR3 is TGTGCCAGCAGTTACGTCAGAACGGAGACCCAGTACTTC.

Only a few counts were recorded for this clonotype. The chain couples TRBV5-1 to TRBJ2-1; TRBD2 matches at 10 bases. There are 17 residues in the CDR3. Germline CDR1 SGHRS, CDR2 YFSETQ. With V trimmed by 3 bases and J by 0 bases, 6 bases remained unmatched. CDR3 protein: CASSSRASGGSYNEQFF. Here the CDR3 DNA reads TGCGCCAGCAGCTCCCGAGCTAGCGGGGGCTCCTACAATGAGCAGTTCTTC.

In this sample, this clonotype turned up a few times. This chain uses TRBV28 with TRBJ2-7; the match to TRBD2 covers 9 bases. CDR3 size: 14 residues. Losses at the gene ends were 9 bases for V and 6 bases for J; bases not matched to a gene: 12. Looked up from germline, CDR1 is MDHEN and CDR2 is SYDVKM. The CDR3 DNA reads as TGTGCCAGTAAAAAACGAGCGGGGGGAGCCGAGCAGTACGTC. Translated, it gives CASKKRAGGAEQYV.

This clonotype was observed a handful of times. The DNA for the CDR3 is TGCGCCAGCAGCTGGGGGGACAGGGGTGAAAAACTGTTTTTT. Translation: CASSWGDRGEKLFF. V is TRBV5-1 and J is TRBJ1-4, with TRBD1 matching 10 bases. This CDR3 region has 14 residues. In germline, CDR1 is SGHRS, CDR2 YFSETQ. V dropped 3 bases and J dropped 7; count of bases not matched to a gene: 3. The complete variable domain, with remaining parts taken from reference TRBV5-1 and TRBJ1-4, reads KAGVTQTPRYLIKTRGQQVTLSCSPISGHRSVSWYQQTPGQGLQFLFEYFSETQRNKGNFPGRFSGRQFSNSRSEMNVSTLELGDSALYLCASSWGDRGEKLFFGSGTQLSVL.

The V call is TRBV25-1, the J call TRBJ2-2; perhaps D is TRBD1 or TRBD2 (5 bases each). The CDR3 has 13 residues. V dropped 3 bases and J dropped 6 bases, with 8 bases sitting between them. Germline V gene lookup returns CDR1 MGHDK and CDR2 SYGVNS. CDR3 in amino acids: CASSELGPGELFF. The CDR3 DNA follows: TGTGCCAGCAGTGAGTTGGGACCCGGGGAGCTGTTTTTT.

The gene calls are TRBV6-6 and TRBJ1-4; D not certain. This CDR3 has 15 amino acids. The germline V gene has CDR1 MNHNY and CDR2 SVGAGI (reference sequence). V shed 8 bases and J shed 0 bases, with 13 bases lying between them. CDR3 bases: TGTGCCAGCTCGGGTCCCCTAGCAACTAATGAAAAACTGTTTTTT. Its translation: CASSGPLATNEKLFF.

This chain uses TRBV5-5 with TRBJ1-4, with a possible D match to TRBD1 (6 bases). Deletions cut 4 bases from V and 5 bases from J, with 21 bases between. CDR1 and CDR2 from the germline V gene are SGHKS and YYEKEE (reference sequence). CDR3 size: 17 residues. Here the CDR3 reads CASSALQGKGGNEKLFF. CDR3 DNA: TGTGCCAGCAGCGCGCTTCAGGGGAAAGGGGGGAATGAAAAACTGTTTTTT.

The V gene is TRBV5-1, the J gene TRBJ1-1, with 8 bases fitting TRBD1. The CDR3 spans 14 residues. With V trimmed by 2 bases and J by 14 bases, 14 bases remained unmatched. Germline lookup yields CDR1 SGHRS and CDR2 YFSETQ. The CDR3 DNA reads TGCGCCAGCAGCTTCGGGACAGGAAAACGGTTGCTATTCTTT. This codes for CASSFGTGKRLLFF. Looking up the rest from reference TRBV5-1 and TRBJ1-1 gives the full variable domain: KAGVTQTPRYLIKTRGQQVTLSCSPISGHRSVSWYQQTPGQGLQFLFEYFSETQRNKGNFPGRFSGRQFSNSRSEMNVSTLELGDSALYLCASSFGTGKRLLFFGQGTRLTVV.

The chain employs TRBV5-1 and TRBJ2-1; 8 bases fit TRBD1. The CDR3 is 15 residues long. Germline CDR1 and CDR2: SGHRS and YFSETQ. V was clipped by 9 bases and J by 10 bases; unmatched bases: 18. The CDR3 reads CANRNPRDRYLEQFF. As DNA, the CDR3 is TGCGCCAACCGTAATCCCCGGGACAGGTATTTAGAGCAGTTCTTC. Based on the CDR3 plus reference TRBV5-1 and TRBJ2-1, the full variable domain is KAGVTQTPRYLIKTRGQQVTLSCSPISGHRSVSWYQQTPGQGLQFLFEYFSETQRNKGNFPGRFSGRQFSNSRSEMNVSTLELGDSALYLCANRNPRDRYLEQFFGPGTRLTVL.